The 4 T cell receptor beta chains below come from one sample, sequenced in a study of blood T cell repertoires in COVID-19. Sequencing was performed with immunoSEQ multiplex PCR; in TCRdb, only in-frame clones are kept and a portion is missing. The table has 200,000 to 300,000 clones, more than 75% seen once. The source material was peripheral blood. The receptors stem from a woman aged 30 to 39 who had recovered from COVID-19.

The V and J genes are TRBV5-4 and TRBJ1-3; 8 bases agree with TRBD1. CDR3 size: 15 residues. Germline values: CDR1 SGHNT, CDR2 YYREEE (reference sequence). Losses at the gene ends were 4 bases for V and 4 bases for J; bases not matched to a gene: 7. The CDR3 DNA follows: TGTGCCAGCAGCCTCCAGGGGGCAGAAGGAAACACCATATATTTT. Amino acids: CASSLQGAEGNTIYF.

This chain uses TRBV28 with TRBJ1-2; D possibly corresponds to TRBD1 (6 bases). This CDR3 has 14 residues. Trimming removed 7 bases at V and 5 bases at J, with 17 bases between. Germline V gives CDR1 MDHEN, CDR2 SYDVKM. DNA of the CDR3: TGTGCCAGCACCAAAATCCAAGGACAGTATGGCTACACCTTC. Its translation is CASTKIQGQYGYTF.

This chain uses TRBV7-9 with TRBJ2-5; D unclear. Germline V CDR1 and CDR2: SEHNR, FQNEAQ (reference sequence). The CDR3 loop spans 13 amino acids. Deletions cut 7 bases from V and 5 bases from J, with 14 bases between. The CDR3 coding sequence is TGTGCCAGCACCGCTCCCCACTTGGAGACCCAGTACTTC. This translates into CASTAPHLETQYF.

This chain links TRBV25-1 with TRBJ1-2; the D is unclear. V lost 3 bases and J lost 1, with 6 bases in between. Germline values: CDR1 MGHDK, CDR2 SYGVNS. This CDR3 is built from 13 residues. The CDR3 loop reads CASSDRVNYGYTF. For the CDR3, the DNA is TGTGCCAGCAGTGACCGGGTTAACTATGGCTACACCTTC.